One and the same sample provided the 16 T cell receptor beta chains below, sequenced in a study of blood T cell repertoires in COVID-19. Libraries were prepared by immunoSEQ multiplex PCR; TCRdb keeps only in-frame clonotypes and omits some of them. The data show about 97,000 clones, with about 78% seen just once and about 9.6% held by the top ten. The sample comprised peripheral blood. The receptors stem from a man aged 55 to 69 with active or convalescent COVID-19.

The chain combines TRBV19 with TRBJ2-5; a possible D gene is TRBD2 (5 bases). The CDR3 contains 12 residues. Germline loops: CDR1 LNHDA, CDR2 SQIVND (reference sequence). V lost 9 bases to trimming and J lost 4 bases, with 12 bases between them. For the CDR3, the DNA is TGTGCCAGCTCGGCGAGGGCAGAGACCCAGTACTTC. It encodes CASSARAETQYF.

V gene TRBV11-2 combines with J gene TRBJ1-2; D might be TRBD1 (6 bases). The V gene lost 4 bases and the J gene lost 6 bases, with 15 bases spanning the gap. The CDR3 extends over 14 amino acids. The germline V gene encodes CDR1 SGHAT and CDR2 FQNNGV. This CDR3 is CASSSARDIDGYTF. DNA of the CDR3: TGTGCCAGCAGCTCAGCCCGGGACATCGATGGCTACACCTTC.

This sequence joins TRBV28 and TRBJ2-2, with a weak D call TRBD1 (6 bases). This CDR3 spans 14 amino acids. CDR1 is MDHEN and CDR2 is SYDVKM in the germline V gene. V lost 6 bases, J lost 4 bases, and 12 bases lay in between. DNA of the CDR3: TGTGCCAGCAGGACAGGCCACAGCACCGGGGAGCTGTTTTTT. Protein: CASRTGHSTGELFF.

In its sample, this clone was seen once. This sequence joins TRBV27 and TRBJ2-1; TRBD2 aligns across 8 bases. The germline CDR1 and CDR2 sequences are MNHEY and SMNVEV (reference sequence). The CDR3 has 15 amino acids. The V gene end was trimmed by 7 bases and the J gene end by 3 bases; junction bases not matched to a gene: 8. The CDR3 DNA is TGTGCCAGCACCCTGGGACTAGAGAGCTACAATGAGCAGTTCTTC. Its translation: CASTLGLESYNEQFF.

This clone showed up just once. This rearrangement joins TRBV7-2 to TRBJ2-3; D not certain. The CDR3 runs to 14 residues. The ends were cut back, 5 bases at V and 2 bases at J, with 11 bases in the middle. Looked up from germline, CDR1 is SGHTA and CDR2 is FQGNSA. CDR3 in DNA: TGTGCCAGCAGCGCTGGTTTCTACACAGATACGCAGTATTTT. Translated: CASSAGFYTDTQYF.

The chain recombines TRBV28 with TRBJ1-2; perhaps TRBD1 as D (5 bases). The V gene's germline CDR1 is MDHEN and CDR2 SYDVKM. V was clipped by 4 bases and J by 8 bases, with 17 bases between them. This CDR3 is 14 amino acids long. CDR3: CASSSLLGGRGYTF. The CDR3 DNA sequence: TGTGCCAGCAGTTCCCTCCTTGGGGGGAGGGGCTACACCTTC.

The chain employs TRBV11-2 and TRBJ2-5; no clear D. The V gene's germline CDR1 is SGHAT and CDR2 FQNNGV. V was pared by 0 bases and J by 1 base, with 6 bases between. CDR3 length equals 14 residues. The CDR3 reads CASSLDLFQETQYF. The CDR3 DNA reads TGTGCCAGCAGCTTAGATCTGTTCCAAGAGACCCAGTACTTC.

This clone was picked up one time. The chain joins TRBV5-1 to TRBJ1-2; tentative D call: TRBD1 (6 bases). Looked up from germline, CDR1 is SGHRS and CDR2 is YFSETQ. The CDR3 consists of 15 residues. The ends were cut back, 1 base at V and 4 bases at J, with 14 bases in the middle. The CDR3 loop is CASSLRQAQGYGYTF. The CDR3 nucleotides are TGCGCCAGCAGCTTGAGACAGGCTCAAGGCTATGGCTACACCTTC.

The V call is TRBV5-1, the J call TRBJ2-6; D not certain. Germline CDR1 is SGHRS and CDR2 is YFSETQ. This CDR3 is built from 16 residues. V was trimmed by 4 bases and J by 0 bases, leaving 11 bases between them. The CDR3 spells CASSPLGYSGANVLTF. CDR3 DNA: TGCGCCAGCAGCCCCCTGGGCTACTCTGGGGCCAACGTCCTGACTTTC. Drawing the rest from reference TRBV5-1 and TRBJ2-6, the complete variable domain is KAGVTQTPRYLIKTRGQQVTLSCSPISGHRSVSWYQQTPGQGLQFLFEYFSETQRNKGNFPGRFSGRQFSNSRSEMNVSTLELGDSALYLCASSPLGYSGANVLTFGAGSRLTVL.

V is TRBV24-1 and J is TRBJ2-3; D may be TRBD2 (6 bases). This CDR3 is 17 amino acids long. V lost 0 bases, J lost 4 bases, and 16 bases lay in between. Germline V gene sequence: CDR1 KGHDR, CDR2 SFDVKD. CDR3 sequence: CATSDLRSGLTPDTQYF. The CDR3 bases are TGTGCCACCAGTGATTTGCGCTCCGGACTAACCCCAGATACGCAGTATTTT.

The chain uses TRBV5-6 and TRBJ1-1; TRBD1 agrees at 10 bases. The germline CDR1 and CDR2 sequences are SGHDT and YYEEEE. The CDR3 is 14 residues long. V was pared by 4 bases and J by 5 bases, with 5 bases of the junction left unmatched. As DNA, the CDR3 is TGTGCCAGCAGCCGGCGGACAGGGGGAACTGAAGCTTTCTTT. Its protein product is CASSRRTGGTEAFF.

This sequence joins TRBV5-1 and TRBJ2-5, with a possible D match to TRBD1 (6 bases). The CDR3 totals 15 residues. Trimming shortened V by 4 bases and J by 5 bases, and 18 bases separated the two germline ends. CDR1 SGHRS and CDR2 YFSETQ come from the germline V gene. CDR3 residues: CASSVAGTLGETQYF. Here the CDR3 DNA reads TGCGCCAGCAGCGTAGCCGGGACACTGGGGGAGACCCAGTACTTC.

Here the CDR3 DNA reads TGTGCCAGCAGTACTGGGCTAGCGGGAGGGCGGGGAGATACGCAGTATTTT. Encoded protein: CASSTGLAGGRGDTQYF. J is TRBJ2-3 and V is TRBV11-2; 12 bases fit TRBD2. The CDR3 contains 17 residues. J lost 5 bases, V lost 6 bases, and 12 bases had no gene match. Germline CDR1 and CDR2: SGHAT and FQNNGV.

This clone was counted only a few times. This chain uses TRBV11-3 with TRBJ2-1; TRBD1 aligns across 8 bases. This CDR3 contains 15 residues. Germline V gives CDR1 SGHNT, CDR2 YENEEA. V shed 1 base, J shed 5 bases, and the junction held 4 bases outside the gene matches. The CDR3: CASSLGQGAHNEQFF. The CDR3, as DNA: TGTGCCAGCAGCTTAGGGCAGGGGGCTCACAATGAGCAGTTCTTC.

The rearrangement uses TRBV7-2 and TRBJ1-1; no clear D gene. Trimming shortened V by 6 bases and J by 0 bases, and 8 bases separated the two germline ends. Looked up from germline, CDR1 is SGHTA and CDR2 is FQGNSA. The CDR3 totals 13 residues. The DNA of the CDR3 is TGTGCCAGCAGACCTACGGTGAACACTGAAGCTTTCTTT. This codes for CASRPTVNTEAFF.

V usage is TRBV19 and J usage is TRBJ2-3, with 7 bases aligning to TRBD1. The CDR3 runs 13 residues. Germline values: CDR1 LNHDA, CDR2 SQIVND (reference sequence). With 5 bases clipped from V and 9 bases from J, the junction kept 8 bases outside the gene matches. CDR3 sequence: CASSPRQGFTQYF. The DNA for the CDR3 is TGTGCCAGTAGTCCCCGACAGGGTTTCACGCAGTATTTT.